The present TCR beta chain was sequenced within a study of T cell responses to AZD1222 COVID-19 vaccine. Assay: immunoSEQ multiplex PCR; the TCRdb copy retains only in-frame clones and omits some. The data contain roughly 150,000 clones, roughly 89% of them singletons. The specimen was peripheral blood, collected on day 0 of AZD1222 vaccination. This clonotype originated in an adult in good health.

CDR3 in amino acids: CASFGREGTGELFF. Written as DNA, the CDR3 is TGTGCCTCGTTCGGGCGGGAGGGCACCGGGGAGCTGTTTTTT. V usage is TRBV7-8 and J usage is TRBJ2-2; 9 bases line up with TRBD2. Germline lookup yields CDR1 SGHVS and CDR2 FQNEAQ. The V gene end was trimmed by 11 bases and the J gene end by 4 bases; junction bases not matched to a gene: 8. There are 14 residues in the CDR3.